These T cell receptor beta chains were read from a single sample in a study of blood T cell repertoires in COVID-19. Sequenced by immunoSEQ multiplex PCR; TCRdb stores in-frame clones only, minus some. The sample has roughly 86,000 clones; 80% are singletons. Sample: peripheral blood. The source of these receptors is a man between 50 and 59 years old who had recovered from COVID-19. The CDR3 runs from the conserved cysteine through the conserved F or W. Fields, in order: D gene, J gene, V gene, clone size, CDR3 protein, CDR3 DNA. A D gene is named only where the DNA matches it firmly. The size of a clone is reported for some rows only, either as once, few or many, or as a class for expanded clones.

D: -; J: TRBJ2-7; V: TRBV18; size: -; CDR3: CASSTSGAGTYEQYF; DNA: TGTGCCAGCTCGACCTCAGGGGCAGGGACCTACGAGCAGTACTTC
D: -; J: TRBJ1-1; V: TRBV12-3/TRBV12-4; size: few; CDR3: CASSNRVEAFF; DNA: TGTGCCAGCAGTAACAGGGTTGAAGCTTTCTTT
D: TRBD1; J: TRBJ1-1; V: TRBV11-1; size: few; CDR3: CASSARRGQGNTEAFF; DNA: TGTGCCAGCAGCGCACGCCGGGGACAGGGGAACACTGAAGCTTTCTTT
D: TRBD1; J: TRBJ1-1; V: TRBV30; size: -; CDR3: CATPSTGPRGAFF; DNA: TGTGCCACCCCCTCGACAGGGCCTAGGGGGGCTTTCTTT
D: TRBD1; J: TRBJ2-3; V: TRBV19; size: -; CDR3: CASGQGARTDTQYF; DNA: TGTGCCAGTGGACAGGGGGCAAGGACAGATACGCAGTATTTT
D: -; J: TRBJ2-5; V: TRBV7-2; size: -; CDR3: CASSRQIQETQYF; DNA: TGTGCCAGCAGTCGACAGATCCAAGAGACCCAGTACTTC
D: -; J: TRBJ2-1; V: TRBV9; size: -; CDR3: CASSVAIVGYSSYNEQFF; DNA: TGTGCCAGCAGCGTAGCCATAGTTGGTTACTCGTCCTACAATGAGCAGTTCTTC
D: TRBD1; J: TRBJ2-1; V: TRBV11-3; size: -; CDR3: CASSHGTGGRHEQFF; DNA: TGTGCCAGCAGCCACGGGACAGGGGGTCGTCATGAGCAGTTCTTC
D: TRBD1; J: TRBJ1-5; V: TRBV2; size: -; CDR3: CASSERGQVAQPQHF; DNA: TGTGCCAGCAGTGAAAGGGGACAGGTCGCTCAGCCCCAGCATTTT
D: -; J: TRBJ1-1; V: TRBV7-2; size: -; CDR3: CASSLARELPEAFF; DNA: TGTGCCAGCAGCTTAGCTAGGGAGTTGCCGGAAGCTTTCTTT
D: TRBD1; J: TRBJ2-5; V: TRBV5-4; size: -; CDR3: CASSLGGQGQETQYF; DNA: TGTGCCAGCAGCCTGGGGGGACAGGGGCAAGAGACCCAGTACTTC
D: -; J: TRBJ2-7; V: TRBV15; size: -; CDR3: CATSRDPLASYEQYF; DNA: TGTGCCACCAGCAGAGACCCCTTAGCCTCCTACGAGCAGTACTTC
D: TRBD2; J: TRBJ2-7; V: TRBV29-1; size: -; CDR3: CSVAPWAGVSYEQYF; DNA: TGCAGCGTTGCGCCCTGGGCGGGAGTATCCTACGAGCAGTACTTC
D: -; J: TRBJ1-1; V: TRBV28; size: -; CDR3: CASSISGREAFF; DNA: TGTGCCAGCAGTATATCAGGGAGGGAAGCTTTCTTT
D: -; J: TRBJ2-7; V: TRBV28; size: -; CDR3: CASISSSGAFEQYF; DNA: TGTGCCAGCATTAGCAGTAGCGGAGCGTTCGAGCAGTACTTC
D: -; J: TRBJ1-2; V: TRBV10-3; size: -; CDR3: CAIIDSTGEGYTF; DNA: TGTGCCATCATAGATTCGACAGGAGAAGGCTACACCTTC
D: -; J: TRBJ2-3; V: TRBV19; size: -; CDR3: CASRHRVQDTQYF; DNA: TGTGCCAGTAGACACAGGGTTCAAGATACGCAGTATTTT
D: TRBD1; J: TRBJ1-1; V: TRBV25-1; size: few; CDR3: CASRVTGTGIPEAFF; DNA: TGTGCCAGCAGGGTTACCGGGACAGGGATCCCTGAAGCTTTCTTT
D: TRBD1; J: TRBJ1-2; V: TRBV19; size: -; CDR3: CASSIRLGQGTIYGYTF; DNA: TGTGCCAGTAGTATCCGCCTGGGACAGGGGACGATCTATGGCTACACCTTC
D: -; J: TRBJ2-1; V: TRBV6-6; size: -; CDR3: CAISRRGSYNEQFF; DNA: TGTGCCATTTCGAGGAGGGGCTCCTACAATGAGCAGTTCTTC
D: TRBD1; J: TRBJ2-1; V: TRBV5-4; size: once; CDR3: CASSRTGVSYNEQFF; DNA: TGTGCCAGCAGCCGGACAGGAGTCTCCTACAATGAGCAGTTCTTC
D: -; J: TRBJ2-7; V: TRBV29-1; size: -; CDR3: CSVEGMQGGYEQYF; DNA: TGCAGCGTTGAAGGAATGCAGGGGGGATACGAGCAGTACTTC
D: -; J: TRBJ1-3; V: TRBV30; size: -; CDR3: CAWGLQRNSGNTIYF; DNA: TGTGCCTGGGGTCTACAGCGGAACTCTGGAAACACCATATATTTT
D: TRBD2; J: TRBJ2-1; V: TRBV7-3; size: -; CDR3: CASSPKSGLAGAPEQFF; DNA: TGTGCCAGCAGCCCGAAATCCGGACTAGCGGGAGCTCCTGAGCAGTTCTTC
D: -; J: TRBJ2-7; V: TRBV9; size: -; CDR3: CASSPRGSSYEQYF; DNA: TGTGCCAGCAGCCCCCGGGGTAGCAGCTACGAGCAGTACTTC
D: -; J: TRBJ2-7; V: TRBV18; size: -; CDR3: CASSPAGLSYEQYF; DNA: TGTGCCAGCTCACCCGCAGGGCTCTCCTACGAGCAGTACTTC
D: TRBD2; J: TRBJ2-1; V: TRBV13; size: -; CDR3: CASSGRLAGGHYNEQFF; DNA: TGTGCCAGCAGCGGGCGACTAGCGGGAGGGCACTACAATGAGCAGTTCTTC